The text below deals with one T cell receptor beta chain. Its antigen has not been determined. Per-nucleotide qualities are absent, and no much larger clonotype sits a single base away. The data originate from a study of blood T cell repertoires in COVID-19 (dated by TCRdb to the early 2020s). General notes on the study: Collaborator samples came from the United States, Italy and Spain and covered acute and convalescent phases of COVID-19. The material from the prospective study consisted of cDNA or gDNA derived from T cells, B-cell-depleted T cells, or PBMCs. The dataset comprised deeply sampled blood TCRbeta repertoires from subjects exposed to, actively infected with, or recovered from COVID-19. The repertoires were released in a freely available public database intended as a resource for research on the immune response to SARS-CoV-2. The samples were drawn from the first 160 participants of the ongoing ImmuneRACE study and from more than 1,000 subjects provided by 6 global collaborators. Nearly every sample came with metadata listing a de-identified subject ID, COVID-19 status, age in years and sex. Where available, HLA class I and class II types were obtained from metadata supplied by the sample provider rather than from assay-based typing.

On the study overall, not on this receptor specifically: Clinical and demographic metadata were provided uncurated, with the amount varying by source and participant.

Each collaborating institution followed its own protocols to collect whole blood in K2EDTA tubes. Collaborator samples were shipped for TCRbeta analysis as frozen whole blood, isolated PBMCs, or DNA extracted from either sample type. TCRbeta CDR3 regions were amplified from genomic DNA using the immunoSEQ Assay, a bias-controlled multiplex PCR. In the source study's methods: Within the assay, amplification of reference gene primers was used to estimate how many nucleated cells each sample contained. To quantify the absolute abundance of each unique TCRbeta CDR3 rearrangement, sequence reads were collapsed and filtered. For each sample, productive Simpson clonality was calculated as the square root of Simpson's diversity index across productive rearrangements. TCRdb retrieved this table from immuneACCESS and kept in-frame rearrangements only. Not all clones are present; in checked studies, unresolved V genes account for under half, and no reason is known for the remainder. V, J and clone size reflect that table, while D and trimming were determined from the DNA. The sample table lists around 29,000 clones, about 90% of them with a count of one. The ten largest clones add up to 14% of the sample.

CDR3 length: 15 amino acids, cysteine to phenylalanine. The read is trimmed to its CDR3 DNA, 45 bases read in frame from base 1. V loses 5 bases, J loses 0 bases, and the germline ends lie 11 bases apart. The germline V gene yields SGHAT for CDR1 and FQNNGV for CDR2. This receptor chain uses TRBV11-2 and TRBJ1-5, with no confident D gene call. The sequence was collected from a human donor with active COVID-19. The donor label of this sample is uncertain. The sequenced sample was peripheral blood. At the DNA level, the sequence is TGTGCCAGCAGCAGCGGAGCTCTTAGCAATCAGCCCCAGCATTTT. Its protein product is CASSSGALSNQPQHF.